This TCR beta chain was sequenced for a study of control samples from healthy donors and cancer patients. Germline CDR1 and CDR2: SGHAT and FQNNGV. The CDR3 loop spans 15 amino acids. With 1 base clipped from V and 2 bases from J, the junction kept 4 bases outside the gene matches. Produced via immunoSEQ multiplex PCR; TCRdb's table is partial and in-frame only. The sample includes 45,000 to 60,000 clones, 85% to 95% seen only once; the top ten take 3.5% to 4.5%. The TCR comes from a man aged 25-40 years in good health. Source material: blood. V and J are TRBV11-2 and TRBJ2-7; TRBD1 aligns across 8 bases. This chain's CDR3 is CASSLGRGLTYEQYF. CDR3 nucleotides: TGTGCCAGCAGCTTAGGCAGGGGGCTTACCTACGAGCAGTACTTC. The full variable domain, completed using reference TRBV11-2 and TRBJ2-7, is EAGVAQSPRYKIIEKRQSVAFWCNPISGHATLYWYQQILGQGPKLLIQFQNNGVVDDSQLPKDRFSAERLKGVDSTLKIQPAKLEDSAVYLCASSLGRGLTYEQYFGPGTRLTVT.